Sequencing of this TCR beta chain was carried out in a study of shared clonotypes between healthy human individuals. Assay used: immunoSEQ multiplex PCR; TCRdb lists only in-frame clones, some missing. The sample holds about 1,500,000 clones, approximately 97% seen once. The CDR3 covers 16 residues. Unmatched junction bases numbered 14, after V lost 5 bases and J lost 5 bases. CDR1 LGHNA and CDR2 YNFKEQ come from the germline V gene. The clonotype originates from a man aged 30 to 45 in good health. The genes are TRBV4-2 and TRBJ2-5; TRBD1 matches at 7 bases. Specimen: naive CD4+ T cells sorted from blood. Subset reported: CD45RA+ positively selected. In DNA form, the CDR3 reads TGTGCCAGCAGCAAAAACGTGGGGACAGTAGGGGAGACCCAGTACTTC. Protein sequence: CASSKNVGTVGETQYF.